The 28 T cell receptor beta chains below all came from one sample that was sequenced in a study of blood T cell repertoires in COVID-19. Here immunoSEQ multiplex PCR was the method, and the copy in TCRdb shows in-frame clones only, minus some. The sample yields some 320,000 clones, less than 85% seen once. Sequencing used PBMCs or T cells enriched from blood (not recorded which). Receptors were obtained from a woman aged 25 to 39 who had been exposed to COVID-19.

The gene calls are TRBV9 and TRBJ1-2; 9 nucleotides match TRBD1. With 2 bases clipped from V and 3 bases from J, the junction kept 5 bases outside the gene matches. The CDR3 runs 15 residues. Germline lookup yields CDR1 SGDLS and CDR2 YYNGEE. This CDR3 reads CASSVGQGGDYGYTF. The CDR3 DNA sequence: TGTGCCAGCAGCGTGGGACAGGGAGGGGACTATGGCTACACCTTC.

The chain couples TRBV30 to TRBJ1-1; weak D call: TRBD1 (5 bases). The CDR3 runs 15 residues. Trimming stripped 2 bases from V and 2 bases from J, with 15 bases between. In germline, CDR1 is GTSNPN, CDR2 SVGIG (reference sequence). DNA for the CDR3: TGTGCCTGGAGTTCCCCGAGGACAAGAAACACTGAAGCTTTCTTT. Translation: CAWSSPRTRNTEAFF. Combining the CDR3 with reference TRBV30 and TRBJ1-1 gives the whole variable domain SQTIHQWPATLVQPVGSPLSLECTVEGTSNPNLYWYRQAAGRGLQLLFYSVGIGQISSEVPQNLSASRPQDRQFILSSKKLLLSDSGFYLCAWSSPRTRNTEAFFGQGTRLTVV.

The genes are TRBV30 and TRBJ1-6, with TRBD1 matching 11 bases. The CDR3 runs to 15 residues. From germline, CDR1 is GTSNPN and CDR2 SVGIG (reference sequence). V trimming: 3 bases; J trimming: 14 bases; junction bases outside the gene matches: 12. The CDR3 protein is CAWRDPGQGVRALHF. CDR3 bases: TGTGCCTGGAGGGATCCGGGACAGGGGGTTCGGGCCCTCCACTTT. The full variable domain, rest sourced from reference TRBV30 and TRBJ1-6, is SQTIHQWPATLVQPVGSPLSLECTVEGTSNPNLYWYRQAAGRGLQLLFYSVGIGQISSEVPQNLSASRPQDRQFILSSKKLLLSDSGFYLCAWRDPGQGVRALHFGNGTRLTVT.

This chain uses TRBV19 with TRBJ1-2, with TRBD1 matching over 8 bases. J lost 6 bases, V lost 9 bases, and 12 bases had no gene match. CDR1 and CDR2 from the germline V gene are LNHDA and SQIVND (reference sequence). The CDR3 covers 14 residues. CDR3 residues: CASKTGQGLDGYTF. In DNA form, the CDR3 reads TGTGCCAGCAAAACTGGACAGGGATTGGATGGCTACACCTTC.

J is TRBJ2-7 and V is TRBV28; 8 bases fit TRBD1. The CDR3 is made up of 13 amino acids. From germline, CDR1 is MDHEN and CDR2 SYDVKM. V trimming: 3 bases; J trimming: 3 bases; junction bases outside the gene matches: 1. CDR3 loop: CASSFGQGYEQYF. The CDR3 DNA follows: TGTGCCAGCAGTTTCGGACAGGGCTACGAGCAGTACTTC.

The chain recombines TRBV5-5 with TRBJ1-1, with unresolved D. V was trimmed by 4 bases and J by 6 bases, leaving 10 bases between them. The germline V gene encodes CDR1 SGHKS and CDR2 YYEKEE (reference sequence). CDR3 length equals 12 residues. CDR3 sequence reads: CASSRGFAEAFF. The CDR3 DNA reads TGTGCCAGCAGCCGGGGTTTCGCTGAAGCTTTCTTT.

The rearrangement links TRBV15 to TRBJ1-3, with D possibly matching TRBD1 (5 bases). The germline V and J ends were trimmed by 0 bases and 1 base, with 13 bases remaining between them. CDR1 and CDR2 (germline): LNHNV, YYDKDF (reference sequence). This CDR3 comprises 17 residues. The CDR3 loop reads CATSRDGPRGSGNTIYF. The CDR3 DNA is TGTGCCACCAGCAGAGATGGGCCTAGGGGATCTGGAAACACCATATATTTT.

The CDR3 region has the DNA TGTGCCATCAGTGATCCAGCGGGCGTCTACGAGCAGTACTTC. Translated: CAISDPAGVYEQYF. This chain uses TRBV10-3 with TRBJ2-7; TRBD2 is a possible D gene (6 bases). The CDR3 consists of 14 residues. The V gene lost 3 bases and the J gene lost 3 bases, with 12 bases spanning the gap. The germline CDR1 and CDR2 sequences are ENHRY and SYGVKD.

This chain joins TRBV2 and TRBJ1-1; 8 nucleotides align to TRBD1. The germline V gene has CDR1 SNHLY and CDR2 FYNNEI. J was trimmed by 4 bases and V by 7 bases; bases with no gene match: 8. The CDR3 covers 14 residues. In DNA, the CDR3 is TGTGCCAGCACCCCTAGGACAGGGCCCACTGAAGCTTTCTTT. It codes for CASTPRTGPTEAFF. Together with reference TRBV2 and TRBJ1-1, the CDR3 gives the full variable domain: EPEVTQTPSHQVTQMGQEVILRCVPISNHLYFYWYRQILGQKVEFLVSFYNNEISEKSEIFDDQFSVERPDGSNFTLKIRSTKLEDSAMYFCASTPRTGPTEAFFGQGTRLTVV.

This chain links TRBV6-5 with TRBJ2-7; no firm D call. This CDR3 has 14 amino acids. Germline V gives CDR1 MNHEY, CDR2 SVGAGI. V dropped 2 bases and J dropped 4 bases, with 12 bases sitting between them. The CDR3 region has the DNA TGTGCCAGCAGTTACGCGGCGAGAGTTTACGAGCAGTACTTC. Residues: CASSYAARVYEQYF.

V is TRBV5-1 and J is TRBJ2-1; 10 bases line up with TRBD2. The CDR3 runs 14 residues. V shed 3 bases and J 5 bases; nucleotides not matched to a gene: 2. Per germline, CDR1 SGHRS and CDR2 YFSETQ. CDR3 region: CASSSSGSNNEQFF. The CDR3 DNA follows: TGCGCCAGCAGCTCTAGCGGGAGTAACAATGAGCAGTTCTTC.

The CDR3 region is CASSEAGRYEQYF. The CDR3 DNA is TGTGCCAGCAGTGAGGCAGGGAGGTACGAGCAGTACTTC. This chain joins TRBV25-1 and TRBJ2-7, with D possibly TRBD2 on 6 matching bases. The CDR3 runs to 13 residues. In germline, CDR1 is MGHDK, CDR2 SYGVNS. The V end lost 3 bases, the J end lost 4 bases, and 10 bases lay between the germline ends.

V and J are TRBV4-1 and TRBJ1-3; 8 bases map to TRBD1. J gave up 1 base and V 3 bases, and 2 bases lay outside the gene matches. Germline V gene data show CDR1 as MGHRA and CDR2 as YSYEKL. CDR3 length equals 15 residues. CDR3 DNA: TGCGCCAGCAGCCAGGGGGACAGGTCTGGAAACACCATATATTTT. Translated: CASSQGDRSGNTIYF.

The CDR3, as DNA: TGTGCCTGGAGTCCCATCGGGACACCTAACAATGAGCAGTTCTTC. Its translation: CAWSPIGTPNNEQFF. The chain combines TRBV30 with TRBJ2-1, with a tentative D call TRBD1 (6 bases). Germline-derived CDR1 and CDR2 are GTSNPN and SVGIG (reference sequence). The V gene lost 2 bases and the J gene lost 5 bases, with 16 bases spanning the gap. CDR3 length equals 15 residues.

This clone has a single count. The V gene is TRBV20-1, the J gene TRBJ2-7, with TRBD2 matching 11 bases. The length of the CDR3 is 16 residues. The germline V gene encodes CDR1 DFQATT and CDR2 SNEGSKA (reference sequence). V dropped 3 bases and J dropped 7; count of bases not matched to a gene: 14. CDR3 amino acids: CSASTASGGIPREQYF. CDR3 in DNA: TGCAGTGCTAGTACGGCTAGCGGGGGGATACCGCGGGAGCAGTACTTC.

In its sample, this clone was seen once. CDR3 residues: CASSSGQGADYEQYF. The CDR3 DNA reads TGTGCCAGCAGTTCCGGACAGGGGGCTGACTACGAGCAGTACTTC. The chain carries TRBV27 and TRBJ2-7; 11 positions agree with TRBD1. J lost 3 bases, V lost 4 bases, and 5 bases had no gene match. The CDR3 consists of 15 residues. Germline V lookup: CDR1 MNHEY, CDR2 SMNVEV (reference sequence).

The rearrangement joins TRBV28 to TRBJ1-1; a possible D gene is TRBD1 (6 bases). CDR1 is MDHEN, CDR2 SYDVKM, per germline. V dropped 3 bases and J dropped 8 bases, with 16 bases sitting between them. The CDR3 spans 14 residues. The CDR3 sequence is CASSLAGQRSEAFF. The CDR3 region has the DNA TGTGCCAGCAGTTTGGCAGGACAGCGCTCCGAAGCTTTCTTT. The entire variable domain, with the rest obtained from reference TRBV28 and TRBJ1-1, is as follows: DVKVTQSSRYLVKRTGEKVFLECVQDMDHENMFWYRQDPGLGLRLIYFSYDVKMKEKGDIPEGYSVSREKKERFSLILESASTNQTSMYLCASSLAGQRSEAFFGQGTRLTVV.

The chain carries TRBV28 and TRBJ1-5; possible D gene TRBD1, 6 bases. CDR1 and CDR2 (germline): MDHEN, SYDVKM. The CDR3 contains 17 residues. The V and J ends lost 6 bases and 2 bases respectively, with 20 bases between them. The CDR3, as DNA: TGTGCCAGCAGGGTTGGGGGGGCGAGGGTAGGCAATCAGCCCCAGCATTTT. Residues: CASRVGGARVGNQPQHF.

The gene calls are TRBV9 and TRBJ2-1; 9 nucleotides line up with TRBD2. Germline CDR1 SGDLS, CDR2 YYNGEE. The CDR3 has 19 amino acids. V lost 1 base, J lost 0 bases, and 11 bases stayed unmatched. Written as DNA, the CDR3 is TGTGCCAGCAGCGTACTAGCGGGACGGGGAACGAGCTCCTACAATGAGCAGTTCTTC. This translates into CASSVLAGRGTSSYNEQFF.

The chain links TRBV28 to TRBJ1-1; the D is unclear. The CDR3 runs 13 residues. Germline V lookup: CDR1 MDHEN, CDR2 SYDVKM. V lost 3 bases to trimming and J lost 4 bases, with 9 bases between them. The chain's CDR3 is CASSLFEGTEAFF. The CDR3, as DNA: TGTGCCAGCAGTTTGTTTGAGGGCACTGAAGCTTTCTTT.

The V call is TRBV20-1, the J call TRBJ2-7; the D gene is possibly TRBD2 (6 bases). The germline gives CDR1 DFQATT, CDR2 SNEGSKA (reference sequence). The CDR3 totals 10 residues. V gave up 5 bases and J gave up 4 bases, with 6 bases separating them. In DNA, the CDR3 is TGCAGTGCTGGGGGGTACGAGCAGTACTTC. Protein product: CSAGGYEQYF.

The gene calls are TRBV7-9 and TRBJ2-5; D possibly corresponds to TRBD1 (5 bases). CDR3 length: 16 amino acids. Trimming removed 1 base from V and 5 bases from J, with 17 bases in between. Germline CDR1 reads SEHNR; CDR2 reads FQNEAQ (reference sequence). The chain's CDR3 is CASSLVPLDIRETQYF. For the CDR3, the DNA is TGTGCCAGCAGCTTAGTCCCCTTGGACATTCGGGAGACCCAGTACTTC.

The J gene is TRBJ1-2, the V gene TRBV5-6; the match to TRBD1 covers 7 bases. The junction had 6 bases not matched to a gene; V was cut back by 5 bases and J by 8 bases. CDR3 length equals 12 residues. Germline values: CDR1 SGHDT, CDR2 YYEEEE. The CDR3 DNA sequence: TGTGCCAGCAGATTAACAGGGGTGGGCTACACCTTC. Residues: CASRLTGVGYTF.

This rearrangement joins TRBV28 to TRBJ2-3, with 11 bases lining up with TRBD2. This CDR3 has 17 residues. The J segment lost 3 bases and the V segment lost 4 bases, leaving 9 bases of the junction unmatched. Germline V gives CDR1 MDHEN, CDR2 SYDVKM. The CDR3 sequence: CASSSHALAGGTDTQYF. CDR3 sequence (DNA): TGTGCCAGCAGTTCGCACGCCCTAGCGGGAGGAACAGATACGCAGTATTTT.

The chain is built from TRBV7-3 and TRBJ2-3; possibly TRBD2 for D (5 bases). Trimming cost V 1 base and J 2 bases, with 7 bases left between them. CDR3 size: 14 residues. Per the germline V gene, CDR1 is SGHTA and CDR2 is FQGTGA. The CDR3 nucleotides are TGTGCCAGCAGCTTAAGTAGCGTCACAGATACGCAGTATTTT. It encodes CASSLSSVTDTQYF. Complete variable domain (other parts from reference TRBV7-3 and TRBJ2-3): GAGVSQTPSNKVTEKGKYVELRCDPISGHTALYWYRQSLGQGPEFLIYFQGTGAADDSGLPNDRFFAVRPEGSVSTLKIQRTERGDSAVYLCASSLSSVTDTQYFGPGTRLTVL.

V usage is TRBV7-3 and J usage is TRBJ1-6; 8 bases agree with TRBD1. V lost 5 bases to trimming and J lost 7 bases; unmatched junction nucleotides: 10. Germline V gene lookup returns CDR1 SGHTA and CDR2 FQGTGA. CDR3 length: 16 amino acids. The CDR3 spells CASSEPGQVENSPLHF. The DNA of the CDR3 is TGTGCCAGCAGCGAACCGGGACAGGTTGAGAATTCACCCCTCCACTTT.

The chain is built from TRBV7-6 and TRBJ2-5, with a tentative D call TRBD1 (6 bases). This CDR3 is built from 14 residues. Germline lookup yields CDR1 SGHVS and CDR2 FNYEAQ. The V gene lost 3 bases and the J gene lost 2 bases, with 10 bases spanning the gap. The CDR3 protein is CASSFSTGQETQYF. The CDR3 DNA is TGTGCCAGCAGCTTTTCTACAGGGCAAGAGACCCAGTACTTC.

The chain is built from TRBV19 and TRBJ2-1; possible D gene TRBD2, 6 bases. The CDR3 loop spans 14 amino acids. V lost 8 bases and J 0 bases, leaving 11 bases between the germline ends. Germline assignment: CDR1 LNHDA and CDR2 SQIVND (reference sequence). The DNA for the CDR3 is TGTGCCAGTGCCCGGGGGAGCTCCTACAATGAGCAGTTCTTC. Residues: CASARGSSYNEQFF. Together with reference TRBV19 and TRBJ2-1, the CDR3 gives the full variable domain: DGGITQSPKYLFRKEGQNVTLSCEQNLNHDAMYWYRQDPGQGLRLIYYSQIVNDFQKGDIAEGYSVSREKKESFPLTVTSAQKNPTAFYLCASARGSSYNEQFFGPGTRLTVL.